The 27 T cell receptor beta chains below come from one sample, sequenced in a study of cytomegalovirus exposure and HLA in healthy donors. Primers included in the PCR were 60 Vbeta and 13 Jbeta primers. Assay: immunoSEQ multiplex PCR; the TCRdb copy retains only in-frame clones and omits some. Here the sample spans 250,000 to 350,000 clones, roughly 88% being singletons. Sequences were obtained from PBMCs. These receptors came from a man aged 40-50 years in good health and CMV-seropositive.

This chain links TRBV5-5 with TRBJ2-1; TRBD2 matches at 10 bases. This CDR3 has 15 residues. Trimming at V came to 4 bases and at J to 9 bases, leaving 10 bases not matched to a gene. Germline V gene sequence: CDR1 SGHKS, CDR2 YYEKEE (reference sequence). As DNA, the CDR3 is TGTGCCAGCAGCGGGGGACTAGCGTCCCCGATTGAGCAGTTCTTC. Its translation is CASSGGLASPIEQFF.

CDR3 protein: CASSLQGNDGYTF. DNA for the CDR3: TGCGCCAGCAGCTTACAGGGGAATGACGGCTACACCTTC. V and J are TRBV5-1 and TRBJ1-2; 7 bases align to TRBD1. J was trimmed by 8 bases and V by 2 bases; bases with no gene match: 6. The germline gives CDR1 SGHRS, CDR2 YFSETQ. CDR3 length equals 13 residues.

In nucleotides, the CDR3 is TGTGCCAGCAGCCAAGATCTTGACAGGGGGCAGGGCGAGCAGTACTTC. It yields the protein CASSQDLDRGQGEQYF. The genes are TRBV4-2 and TRBJ2-5, with TRBD1 identical over 10 bases. The end of the DNA fits TRBJ2-7 better, so the J call may be wrong. The length of the CDR3 is 16 residues. Germline V gives CDR1 LGHNA, CDR2 YNFKEQ.

CDR3 nucleotides: TGCAGCGTTGAAGATCGTGCCGGGACAGGGACCACCGGGGAGCTGTTTTTT. Protein: CSVEDRAGTGTTGELFF. The chain has TRBV29-1 and TRBJ2-2, with TRBD1 identical over 9 bases. The V gene end was trimmed by 0 bases and the J gene end by 4 bases; junction bases not matched to a gene: 9. This CDR3 is built from 17 residues. Germline V CDR1 and CDR2: SQVTM, ANQGSEA.

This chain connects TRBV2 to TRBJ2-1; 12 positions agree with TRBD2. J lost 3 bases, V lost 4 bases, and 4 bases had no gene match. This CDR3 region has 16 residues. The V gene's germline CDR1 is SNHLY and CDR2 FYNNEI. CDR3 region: CASSVLAGGYYNEQFF. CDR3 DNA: TGTGCCAGCAGTGTTCTAGCGGGAGGGTACTACAATGAGCAGTTCTTC.

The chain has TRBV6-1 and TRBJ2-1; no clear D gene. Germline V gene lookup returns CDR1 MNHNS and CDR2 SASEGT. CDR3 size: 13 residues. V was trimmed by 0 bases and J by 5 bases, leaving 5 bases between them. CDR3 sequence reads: CASSEARDNEQFF. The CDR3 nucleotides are TGTGCCAGCAGTGAAGCACGGGACAATGAGCAGTTCTTC.

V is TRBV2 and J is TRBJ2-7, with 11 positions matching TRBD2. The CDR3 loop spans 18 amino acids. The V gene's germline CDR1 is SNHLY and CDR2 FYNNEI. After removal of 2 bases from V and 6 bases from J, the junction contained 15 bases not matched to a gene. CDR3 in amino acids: CASSESSTSGSSLSEQYF. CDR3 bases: TGTGCCAGCAGTGAATCCTCTACTAGCGGGAGCAGCTTAAGCGAGCAGTACTTC.

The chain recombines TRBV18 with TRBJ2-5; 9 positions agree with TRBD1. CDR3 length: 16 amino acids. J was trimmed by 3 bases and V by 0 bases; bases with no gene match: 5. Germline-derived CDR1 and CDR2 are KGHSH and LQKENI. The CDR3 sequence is CASSPPGTGLKETQYF. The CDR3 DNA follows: TGTGCCAGCTCACCACCGGGGACAGGGCTGAAAGAGACCCAGTACTTC.

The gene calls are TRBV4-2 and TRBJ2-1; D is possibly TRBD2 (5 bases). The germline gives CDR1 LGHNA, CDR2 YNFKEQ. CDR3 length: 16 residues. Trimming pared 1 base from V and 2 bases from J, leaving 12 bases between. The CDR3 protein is CASSQVGGSAYNEQFF. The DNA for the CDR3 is TGTGCCAGCAGCCAAGTCGGCGGTAGCGCCTACAATGAGCAGTTCTTC.

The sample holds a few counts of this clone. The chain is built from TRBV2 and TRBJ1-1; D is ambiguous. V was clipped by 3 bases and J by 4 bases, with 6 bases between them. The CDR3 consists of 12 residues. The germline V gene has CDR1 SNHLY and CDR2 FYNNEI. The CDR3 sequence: CASSEDFTEAFF. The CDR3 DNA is TGTGCCAGCAGTGAGGACTTCACTGAAGCTTTCTTT.

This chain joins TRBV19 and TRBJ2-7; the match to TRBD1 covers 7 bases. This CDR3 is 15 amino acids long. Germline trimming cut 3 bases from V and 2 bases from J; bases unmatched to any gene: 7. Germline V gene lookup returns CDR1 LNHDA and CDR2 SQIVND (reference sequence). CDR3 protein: CASSMVPGGTYEQYF. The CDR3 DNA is TGTGCCAGTAGTATGGTTCCAGGGGGAACCTACGAGCAGTACTTC.

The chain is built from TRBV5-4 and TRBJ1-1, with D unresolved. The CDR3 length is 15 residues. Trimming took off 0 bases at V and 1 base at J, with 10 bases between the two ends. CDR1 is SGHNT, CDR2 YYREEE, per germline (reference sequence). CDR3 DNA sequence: TGTGCCAGCAGCTTGGACAGCCAACCGAACACTGAAGCTTTCTTT. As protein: CASSLDSQPNTEAFF.

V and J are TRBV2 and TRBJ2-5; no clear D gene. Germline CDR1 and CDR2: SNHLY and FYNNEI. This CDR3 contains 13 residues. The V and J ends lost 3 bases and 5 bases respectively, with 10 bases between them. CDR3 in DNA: TGTGCCAGCAGTGAGGTCGCCGAGGAGACCCAGTACTTC. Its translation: CASSEVAEETQYF.

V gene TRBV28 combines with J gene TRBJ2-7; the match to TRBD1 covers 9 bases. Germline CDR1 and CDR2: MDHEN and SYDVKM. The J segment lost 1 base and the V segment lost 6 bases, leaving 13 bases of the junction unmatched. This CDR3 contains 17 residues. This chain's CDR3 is CASRGGWGDRASYEQYF. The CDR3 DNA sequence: TGTGCCAGCAGGGGGGGGTGGGGGGACAGGGCATCCTACGAGCAGTACTTC.

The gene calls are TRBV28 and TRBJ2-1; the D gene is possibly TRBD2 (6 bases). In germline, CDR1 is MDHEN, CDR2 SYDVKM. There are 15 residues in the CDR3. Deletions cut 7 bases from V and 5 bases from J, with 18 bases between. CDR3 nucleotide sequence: TGTGCCAGCAAAAACCGGCGGGACGTTCACAATGAGCAGTTCTTC. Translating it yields CASKNRRDVHNEQFF.

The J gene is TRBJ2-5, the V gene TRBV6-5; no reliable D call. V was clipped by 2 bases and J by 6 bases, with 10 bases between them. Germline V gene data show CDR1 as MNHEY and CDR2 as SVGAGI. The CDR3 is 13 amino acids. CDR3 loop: CASSYEADKTQYF. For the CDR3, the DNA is TGTGCCAGCAGTTACGAGGCGGATAAGACCCAGTACTTC.

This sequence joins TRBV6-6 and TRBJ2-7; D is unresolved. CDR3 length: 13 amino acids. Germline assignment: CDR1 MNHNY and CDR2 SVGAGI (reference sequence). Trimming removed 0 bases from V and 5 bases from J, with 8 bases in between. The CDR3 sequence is CASSYSGVNEQYF. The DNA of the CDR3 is TGTGCCAGCAGTTACTCCGGAGTTAACGAGCAGTACTTC.

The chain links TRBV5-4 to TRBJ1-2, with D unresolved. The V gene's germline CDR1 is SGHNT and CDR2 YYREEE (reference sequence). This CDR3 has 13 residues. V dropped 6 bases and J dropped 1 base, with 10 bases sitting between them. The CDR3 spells CASTIGSNYGYTF. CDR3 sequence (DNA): TGTGCCAGCACCATAGGGAGTAACTATGGCTACACCTTC.

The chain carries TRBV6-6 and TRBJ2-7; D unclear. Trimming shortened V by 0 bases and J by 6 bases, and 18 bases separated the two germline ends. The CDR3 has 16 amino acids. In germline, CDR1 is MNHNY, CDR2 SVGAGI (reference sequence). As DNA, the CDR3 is TGTGCCAGCAGTTACTCGGGCAGAGCCAGTTCTGGCGAGCAGTACTTC. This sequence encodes CASSYSGRASSGEQYF.

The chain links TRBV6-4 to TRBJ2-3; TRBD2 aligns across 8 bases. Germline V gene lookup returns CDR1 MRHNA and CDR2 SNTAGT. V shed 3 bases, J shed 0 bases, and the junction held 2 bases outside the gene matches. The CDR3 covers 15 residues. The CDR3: CASSELAVSTDTQYF. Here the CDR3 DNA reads TGTGCCAGCAGTGAACTAGCGGTCAGCACAGATACGCAGTATTTT.

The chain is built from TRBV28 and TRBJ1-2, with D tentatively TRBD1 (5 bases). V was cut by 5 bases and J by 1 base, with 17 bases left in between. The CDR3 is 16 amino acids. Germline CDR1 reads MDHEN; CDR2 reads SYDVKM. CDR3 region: CASSLHTGGFNYGYTF. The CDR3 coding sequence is TGTGCCAGCAGTCTCCATACAGGCGGTTTTAACTATGGCTACACCTTC.

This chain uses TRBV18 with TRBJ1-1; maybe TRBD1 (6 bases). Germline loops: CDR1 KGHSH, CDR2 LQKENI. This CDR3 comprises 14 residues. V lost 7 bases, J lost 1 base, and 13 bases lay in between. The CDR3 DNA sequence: TGTGCCAGCTGCGTGGGGGCGACGAACACTGAAGCTTTCTTT. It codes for CASCVGATNTEAFF.

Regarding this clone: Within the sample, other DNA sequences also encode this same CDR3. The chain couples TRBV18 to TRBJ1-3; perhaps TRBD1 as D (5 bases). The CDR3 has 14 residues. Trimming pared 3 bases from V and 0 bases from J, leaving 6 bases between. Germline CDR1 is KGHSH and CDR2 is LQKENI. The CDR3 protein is CASSPQGSGNTIYF. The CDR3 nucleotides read TGTGCCAGCTCACCCCAGGGCTCTGGAAACACCATATATTTT.

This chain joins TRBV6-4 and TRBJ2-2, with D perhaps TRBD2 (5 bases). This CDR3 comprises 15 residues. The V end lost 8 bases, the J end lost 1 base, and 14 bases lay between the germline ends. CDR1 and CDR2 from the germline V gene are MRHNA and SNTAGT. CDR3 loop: CASAEDGLNTGELFF. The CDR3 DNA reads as TGTGCCAGCGCCGAAGACGGACTGAACACCGGGGAGCTGTTTTTT.

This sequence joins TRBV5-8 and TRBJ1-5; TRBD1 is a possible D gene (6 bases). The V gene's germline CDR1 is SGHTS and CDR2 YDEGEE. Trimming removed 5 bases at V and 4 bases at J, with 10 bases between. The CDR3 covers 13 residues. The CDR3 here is CASSRDRNQPQHF. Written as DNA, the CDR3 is TGTGCCAGCAGTCGAGACAGGAATCAGCCCCAGCATTTT.

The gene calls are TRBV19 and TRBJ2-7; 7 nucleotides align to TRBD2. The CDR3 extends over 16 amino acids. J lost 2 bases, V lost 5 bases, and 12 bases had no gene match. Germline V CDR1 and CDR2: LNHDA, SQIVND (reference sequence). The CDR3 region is CASSASTSPRPYEQYF. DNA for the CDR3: TGTGCCAGTAGTGCCTCGACTAGCCCACGTCCCTACGAGCAGTACTTC.

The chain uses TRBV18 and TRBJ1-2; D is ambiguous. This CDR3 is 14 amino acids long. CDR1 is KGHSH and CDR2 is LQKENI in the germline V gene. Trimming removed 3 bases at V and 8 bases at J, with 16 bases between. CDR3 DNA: TGTGCCAGCTCACCGGGAGTGGAGTTTCAGGGCTACACCTTC. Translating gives CASSPGVEFQGYTF. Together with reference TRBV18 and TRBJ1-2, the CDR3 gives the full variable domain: NAGVMQNPRHLVRRRGQEARLRCSPMKGHSHVYWYRQLPEEGLKFMVYLQKENIIDESGMPKERFSAEFPKEGPSILRIQQVVRGDSAAYFCASSPGVEFQGYTFGSGTRLTVV.